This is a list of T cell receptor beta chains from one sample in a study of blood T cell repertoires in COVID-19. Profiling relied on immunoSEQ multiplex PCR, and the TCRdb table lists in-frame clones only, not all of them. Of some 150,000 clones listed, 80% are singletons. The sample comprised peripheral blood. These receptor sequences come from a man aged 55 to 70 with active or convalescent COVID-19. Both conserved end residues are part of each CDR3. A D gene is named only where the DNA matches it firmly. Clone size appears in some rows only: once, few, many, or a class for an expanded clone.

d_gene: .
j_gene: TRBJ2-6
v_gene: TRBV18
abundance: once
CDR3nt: TGTGCCAGCTCACCGACCGAGGTGGCTGGGGCCAACGTCCTGACTTTC
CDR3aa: CASSPTEVAGANVLTF

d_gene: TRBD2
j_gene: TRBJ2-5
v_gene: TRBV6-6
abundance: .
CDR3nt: TGTGCCAGCAGTCCAATGGGACTAGCGGGAGAAGAGACCCAGTACTTC
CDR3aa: CASSPMGLAGEETQYF

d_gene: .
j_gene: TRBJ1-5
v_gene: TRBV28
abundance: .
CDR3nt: TGTGCCAGCAGACCCCGACATAACAATCAGCCCCAGCATTTT
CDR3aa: CASRPRHNNQPQHF

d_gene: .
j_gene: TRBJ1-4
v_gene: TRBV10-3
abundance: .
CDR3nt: TGTGCCATCAGTGGACAGGCGTATGGGGAAAAACTGTTTTTT
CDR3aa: CAISGQAYGEKLFF

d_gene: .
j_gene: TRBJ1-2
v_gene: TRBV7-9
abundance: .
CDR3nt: TGTGCCAGCACGGGAGGGGATGGCTACACCTTC
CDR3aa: CASTGGDGYTF

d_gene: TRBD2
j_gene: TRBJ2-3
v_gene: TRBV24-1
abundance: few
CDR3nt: TGTGCCACCAGTGATCCCGCGGGGGGCCGGAGCACAGATACGCAGTATTTT
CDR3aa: CATSDPAGGRSTDTQYF

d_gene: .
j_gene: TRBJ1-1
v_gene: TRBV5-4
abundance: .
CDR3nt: TGTGCCAGCAGCCGGCGGGGACCGAACACTGAAGCTTTCTTT
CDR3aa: CASSRRGPNTEAFF

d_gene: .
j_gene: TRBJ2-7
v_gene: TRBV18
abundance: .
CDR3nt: TGTGCCAGCTCACCACGGGGAGTGGCCTACGAGCAGTACTTC
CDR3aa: CASSPRGVAYEQYF

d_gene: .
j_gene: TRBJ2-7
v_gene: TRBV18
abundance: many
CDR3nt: TGTGCCAGCGCCAGGGAACCGGGCCCCTCCTACGAGCAGTACTTC
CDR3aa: CASAREPGPSYEQYF

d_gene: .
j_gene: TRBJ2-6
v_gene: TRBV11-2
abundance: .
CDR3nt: TGTGCCAGCAGCCCTACCACTGGGGCCAACGTCCTGACTTTC
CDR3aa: CASSPTTGANVLTF

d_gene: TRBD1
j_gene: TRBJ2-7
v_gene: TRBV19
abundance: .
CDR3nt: TGTGCCAGTAGTATAGGAGGGACAGCCTACGAGCAGTACTTC
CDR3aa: CASSIGGTAYEQYF

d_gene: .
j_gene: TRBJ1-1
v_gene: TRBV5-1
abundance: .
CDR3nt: TGCGCCAGCAGCCTCCCCAAGGGGCCGAACACTGAAGCTTTCTTT
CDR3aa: CASSLPKGPNTEAFF

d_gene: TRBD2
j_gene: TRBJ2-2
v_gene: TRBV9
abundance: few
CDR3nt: TGTGCCAGTAGCGGGAGGGCGGTCGGGGAGCTGTTTTTT
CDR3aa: CASSGRAVGELFF

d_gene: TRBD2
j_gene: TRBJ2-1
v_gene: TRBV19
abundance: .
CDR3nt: TGTGCCAGTAGCGGGGGTGGCGGGAGGGCCGATGAGCAGTTCTTC
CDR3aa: CASSGGGGRADEQFF

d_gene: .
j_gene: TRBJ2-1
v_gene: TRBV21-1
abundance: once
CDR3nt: TGTGCCAGCACAGCCGGGACAGGGACTACAAATGAGCAGTTCTTC
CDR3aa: CASTAGTGTTNEQFF